These T cell receptor beta chains were read from a single sample in a study of blood T cell repertoires in COVID-19. TCRdb keeps only in-frame clones here, not all; method: immunoSEQ multiplex PCR. The table lists roughly 250,000 clones, about 91% of them singletons. The sequenced sample consisted of peripheral blood. These receptor sequences come from a person aged 18 to 35 with COVID-19, enrolled during active disease. Each CDR3 is given with its conserved first and last residue.

CDR3 protein,CDR3 length,V gene
CASSLERGGYTF,12,TRBV5-1
CATSRLSPGELFF,13,TRBV15
CASSSQTGVSGNTIYF,16,TRBV9
CASSGGMSATNEKLFF,16,TRBV6-6
CATSDPIQGNYGYTF,15,TRBV24-1
CASTRQNSPLHF,12,TRBV7-9
CATSDDLAGDGDTQYF,16,TRBV24-1
CASSYSRPPTGELFF,15,TRBV6-5
CASSIALAGGEQYF,14,TRBV19
CASSSQGGAETQYF,14,TRBV27
CASSQRRTGTYEQYF,15,TRBV7-2
CASSLARENYGYTF,14,TRBV11-2
CASSSGMAETQYF,13,TRBV13
CASSLGGITDTQYF,14,TRBV27
CASSYRGTGELFF,13,TRBV6-5
CASLLRGQGSNQPQHF,16,TRBV28
CASSLERGDTGELFF,15,TRBV11-3
CASSFGPGETQYF,13,TRBV7-2
CASSPLSGELFF,12,TRBV19
CASSLGRQETQYF,13,TRBV6-5
CASSERRGFTDTQYF,15,TRBV10-1
CASYQTGTGEQFF,13,TRBV6-5
CAWRTGVGEQYF,12,TRBV30
CASSPVTNTGELFF,14,TRBV5-1
CATSSDRGTEAFF,13,TRBV15
CASSTGLAGGPGAYEQYF,18,TRBV7-9
CASSQEAVYTDTQYF,15,TRBV4-2
CASSMGPEQYF,11,TRBV19
CASKRGGTNTGELFF,15,TRBV14
CASSNRDRLSYEQYF,15,TRBV27
CASSHRQENTEAFF,14,TRBV27
CASSEVDSGGLNIQYF,16,TRBV6-1
CAWSVSRIDYTF,12,TRBV30
CASSLRAGQQPQHF,14,TRBV28
CASSQSSGQGDSDQPQHF,18,TRBV23-1
CASSRFRGASTDTQYF,16,TRBV2
CAIRGQGAGETQYF,14,TRBV10-3